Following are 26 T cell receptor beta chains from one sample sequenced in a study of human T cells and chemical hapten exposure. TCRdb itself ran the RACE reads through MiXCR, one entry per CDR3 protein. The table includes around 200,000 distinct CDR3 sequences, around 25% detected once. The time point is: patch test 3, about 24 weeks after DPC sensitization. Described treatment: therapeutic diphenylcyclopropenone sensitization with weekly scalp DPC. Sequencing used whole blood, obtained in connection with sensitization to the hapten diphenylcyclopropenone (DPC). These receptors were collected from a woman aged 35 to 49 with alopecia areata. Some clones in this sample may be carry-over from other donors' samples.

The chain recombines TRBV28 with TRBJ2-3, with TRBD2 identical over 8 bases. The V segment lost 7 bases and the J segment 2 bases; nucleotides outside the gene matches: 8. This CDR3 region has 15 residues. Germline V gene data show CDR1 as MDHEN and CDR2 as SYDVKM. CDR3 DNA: TGTGCCAGCACCTCCCCGACTAGCGCCACAGATACGCAGTATTTT. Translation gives CASTSPTSATDTQYF.

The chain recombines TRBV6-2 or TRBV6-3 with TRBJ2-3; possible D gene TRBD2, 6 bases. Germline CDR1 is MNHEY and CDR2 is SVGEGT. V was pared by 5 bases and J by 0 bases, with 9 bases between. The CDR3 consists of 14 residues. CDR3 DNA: TGTGCCAGCAGTCCCGGGACTAGCACAGATACGCAGTATTTT. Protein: CASSPGTSTDTQYF.

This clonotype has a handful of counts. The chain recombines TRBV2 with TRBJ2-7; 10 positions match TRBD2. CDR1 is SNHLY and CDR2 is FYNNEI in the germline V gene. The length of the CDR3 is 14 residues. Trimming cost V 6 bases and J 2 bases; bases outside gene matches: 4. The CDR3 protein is CASREREGAYEQYF. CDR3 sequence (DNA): TGTGCCAGCAGGGAGCGGGAGGGCGCCTACGAGCAGTACTTC. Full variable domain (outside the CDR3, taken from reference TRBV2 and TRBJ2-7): EPEVTQTPSHQVTQMGQEVILRCVPISNHLYFYWYRQILGQKVEFLVSFYNNEISEKSEIFDDQFSVERPDGSNFTLKIRSTKLEDSAMYFCASREREGAYEQYFGPGTRLTVT.

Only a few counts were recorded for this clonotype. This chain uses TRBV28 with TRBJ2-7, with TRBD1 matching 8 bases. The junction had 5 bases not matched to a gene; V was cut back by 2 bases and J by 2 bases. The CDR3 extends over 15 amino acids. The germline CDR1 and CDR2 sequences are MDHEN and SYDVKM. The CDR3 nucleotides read TGTGCCAGCAGTTTAGGTTCAGGGGGCCCCTACGAGCAGTACTTC. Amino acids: CASSLGSGGPYEQYF.

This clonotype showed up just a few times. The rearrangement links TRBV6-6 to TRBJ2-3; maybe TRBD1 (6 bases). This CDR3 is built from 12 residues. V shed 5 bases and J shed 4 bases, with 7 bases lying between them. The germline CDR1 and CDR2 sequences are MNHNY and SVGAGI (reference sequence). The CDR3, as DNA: TGTGCCAGCAGTACAGGGTCAGATACGCAGTATTTT. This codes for CASSTGSDTQYF.

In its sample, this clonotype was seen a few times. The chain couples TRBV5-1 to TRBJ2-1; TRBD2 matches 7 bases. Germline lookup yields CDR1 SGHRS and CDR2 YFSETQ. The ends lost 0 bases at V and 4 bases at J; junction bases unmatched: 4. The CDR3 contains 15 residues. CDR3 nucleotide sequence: TGCGCCAGCAGCTTGGGGCTAGCGGAGTACAATGAGCAGTTCTTC. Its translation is CASSLGLAEYNEQFF.

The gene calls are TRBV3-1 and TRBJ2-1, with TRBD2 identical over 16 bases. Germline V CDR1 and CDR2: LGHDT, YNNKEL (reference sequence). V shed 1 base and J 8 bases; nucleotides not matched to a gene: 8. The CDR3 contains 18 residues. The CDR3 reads CASSQAGTSGRAVYEQFF. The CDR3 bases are TGTGCCAGCAGCCAAGCGGGGACTAGCGGGAGGGCAGTTTATGAGCAGTTCTTC.

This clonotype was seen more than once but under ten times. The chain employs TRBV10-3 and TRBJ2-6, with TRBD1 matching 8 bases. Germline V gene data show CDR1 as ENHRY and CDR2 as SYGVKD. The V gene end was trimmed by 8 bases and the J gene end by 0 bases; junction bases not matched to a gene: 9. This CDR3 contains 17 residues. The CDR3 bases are TGTGCCATCGGTAGACAGGGGCCTTACTCTGGGGCCAACGTCCTGACTTTC. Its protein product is CAIGRQGPYSGANVLTF.

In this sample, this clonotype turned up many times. The DNA for the CDR3 is TGTGCCACCTTTAGACAGGGAGGCACTGAAGCTTTCTTT. It yields the protein CATFRQGGTEAFF. The chain has TRBV10-3 and TRBJ1-1; TRBD1 matches at 7 bases. The CDR3 totals 13 residues. Trimming cost V 10 bases and J 4 bases; bases outside gene matches: 9. The germline gives CDR1 ENHRY, CDR2 SYGVKD.

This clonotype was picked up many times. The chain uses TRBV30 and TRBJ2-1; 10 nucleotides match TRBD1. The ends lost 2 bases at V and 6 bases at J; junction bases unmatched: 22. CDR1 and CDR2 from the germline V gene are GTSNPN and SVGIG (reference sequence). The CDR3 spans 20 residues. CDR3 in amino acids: CAWSNGPSPDPGQGSNEQFF. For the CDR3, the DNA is TGTGCCTGGAGTAACGGTCCCTCGCCAGATCCGGGACAGGGGAGCAATGAGCAGTTCTTC.

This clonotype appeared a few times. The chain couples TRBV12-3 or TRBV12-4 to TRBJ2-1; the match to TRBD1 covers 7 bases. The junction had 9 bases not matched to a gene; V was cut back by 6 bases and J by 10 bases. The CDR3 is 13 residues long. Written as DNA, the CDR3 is TGTGCCAGCAGCCTCCTGACAGGGTGGGAGCAGTTCTTC. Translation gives CASSLLTGWEQFF.

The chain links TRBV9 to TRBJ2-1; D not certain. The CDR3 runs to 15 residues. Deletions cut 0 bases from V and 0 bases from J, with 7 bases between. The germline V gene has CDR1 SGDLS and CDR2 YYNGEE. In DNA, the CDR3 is TGTGCCAGCAGCGTAGACGGCTACTCCTACAATGAGCAGTTCTTC. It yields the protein CASSVDGYSYNEQFF.

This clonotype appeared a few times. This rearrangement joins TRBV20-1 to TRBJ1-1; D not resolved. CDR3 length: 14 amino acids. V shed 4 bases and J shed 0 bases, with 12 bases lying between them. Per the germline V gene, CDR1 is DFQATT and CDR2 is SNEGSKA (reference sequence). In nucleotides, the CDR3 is TGCAGTGCTACTGGGGAAGGGATGAACACTGAAGCTTTCTTT. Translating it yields CSATGEGMNTEAFF.

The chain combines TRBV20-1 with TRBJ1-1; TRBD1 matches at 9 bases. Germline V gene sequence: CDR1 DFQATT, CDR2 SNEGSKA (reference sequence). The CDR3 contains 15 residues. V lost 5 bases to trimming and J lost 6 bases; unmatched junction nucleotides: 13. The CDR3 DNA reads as TGCAGTGCTTGGGACAGGGATCGGGGCCAAGCTGAAGCTTTCTTT. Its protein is CSAWDRDRGQAEAFF.

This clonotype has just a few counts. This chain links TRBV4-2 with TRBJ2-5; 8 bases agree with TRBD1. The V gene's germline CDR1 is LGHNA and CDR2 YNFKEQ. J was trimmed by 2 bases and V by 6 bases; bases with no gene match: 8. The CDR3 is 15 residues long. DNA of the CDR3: TGTGCCAGCAGTCGCGGGACAGGCCTACAAGAGACCCAGTACTTC. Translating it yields CASSRGTGLQETQYF.

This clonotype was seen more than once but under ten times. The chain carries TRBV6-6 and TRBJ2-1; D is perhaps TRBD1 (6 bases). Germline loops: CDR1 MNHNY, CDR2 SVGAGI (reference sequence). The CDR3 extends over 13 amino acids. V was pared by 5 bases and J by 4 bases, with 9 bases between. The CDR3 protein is CASSPQGYNEQFF. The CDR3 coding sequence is TGTGCCAGCAGTCCTCAGGGGTACAATGAGCAGTTCTTC.

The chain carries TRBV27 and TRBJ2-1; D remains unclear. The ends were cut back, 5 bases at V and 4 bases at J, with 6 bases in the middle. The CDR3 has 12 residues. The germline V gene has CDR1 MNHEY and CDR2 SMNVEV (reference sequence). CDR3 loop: CASSDLYNEQFF. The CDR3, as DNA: TGTGCCAGCAGTGACTTATACAATGAGCAGTTCTTC.

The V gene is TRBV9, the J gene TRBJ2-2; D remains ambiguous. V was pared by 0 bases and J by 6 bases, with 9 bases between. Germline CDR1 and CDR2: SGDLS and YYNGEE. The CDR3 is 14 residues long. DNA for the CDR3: TGTGCCAGCAGCGTAGAGTTTAGATCCGGGGAGCTGTTTTTT. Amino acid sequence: CASSVEFRSGELFF.

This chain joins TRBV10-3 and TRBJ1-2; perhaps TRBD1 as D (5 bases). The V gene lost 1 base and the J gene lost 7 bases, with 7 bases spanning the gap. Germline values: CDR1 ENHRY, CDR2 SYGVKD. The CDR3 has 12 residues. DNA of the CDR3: TGTGCCATCAGTGAGTGGCAGGGTGGCTACACCTTC. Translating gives CAISEWQGGYTF.

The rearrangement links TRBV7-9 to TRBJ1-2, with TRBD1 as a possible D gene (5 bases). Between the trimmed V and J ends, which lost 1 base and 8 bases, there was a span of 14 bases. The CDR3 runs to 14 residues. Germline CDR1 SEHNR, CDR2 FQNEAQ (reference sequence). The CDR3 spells CASSLVREAVGYTF. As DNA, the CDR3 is TGTGCCAGCAGCTTAGTCAGGGAAGCGGTCGGCTACACCTTC.

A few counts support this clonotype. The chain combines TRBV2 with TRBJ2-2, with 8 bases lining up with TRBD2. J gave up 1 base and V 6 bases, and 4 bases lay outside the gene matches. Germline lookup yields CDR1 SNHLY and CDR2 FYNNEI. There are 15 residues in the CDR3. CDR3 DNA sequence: TGTGCCAGCAGAGCTACTAGCGGGAACACCGGGGAGCTGTTTTTT. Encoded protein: CASRATSGNTGELFF.

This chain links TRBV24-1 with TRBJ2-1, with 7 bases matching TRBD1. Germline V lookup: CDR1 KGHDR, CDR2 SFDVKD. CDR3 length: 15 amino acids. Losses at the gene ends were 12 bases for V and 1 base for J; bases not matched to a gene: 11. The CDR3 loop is CAAAGQGDSYNEQFF. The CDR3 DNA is TGTGCCGCCGCGGGTCAGGGGGATTCCTACAATGAGCAGTTCTTC.

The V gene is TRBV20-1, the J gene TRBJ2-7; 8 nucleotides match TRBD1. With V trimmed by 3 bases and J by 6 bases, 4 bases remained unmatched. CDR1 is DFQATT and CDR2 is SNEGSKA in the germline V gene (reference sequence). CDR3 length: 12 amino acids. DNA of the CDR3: TGCAGTGCTAGGAAACAGGGGGGCGAGCAGTACTTC. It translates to CSARKQGGEQYF.

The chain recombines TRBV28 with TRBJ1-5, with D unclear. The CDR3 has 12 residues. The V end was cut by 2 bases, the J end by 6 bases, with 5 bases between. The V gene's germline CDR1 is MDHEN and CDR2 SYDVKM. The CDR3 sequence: CASSLNPQPQHF. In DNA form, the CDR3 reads TGTGCCAGCAGTTTAAATCCTCAGCCCCAGCATTTT. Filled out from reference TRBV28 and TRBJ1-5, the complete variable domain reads DVKVTQSSRYLVKRTGEKVFLECVQDMDHENMFWYRQDPGLGLRLIYFSYDVKMKEKGDIPEGYSVSREKKERFSLILESASTNQTSMYLCASSLNPQPQHFGDGTRLSIL.

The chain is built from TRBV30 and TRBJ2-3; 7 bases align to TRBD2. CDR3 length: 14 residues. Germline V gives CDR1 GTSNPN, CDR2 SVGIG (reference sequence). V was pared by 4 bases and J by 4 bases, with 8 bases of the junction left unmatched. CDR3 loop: CAWNSGLRADTQYF. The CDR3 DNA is TGTGCCTGGAATTCGGGACTAAGGGCAGATACGCAGTATTTT.

The CDR3 nucleotides are TGTGCCAGCAGCCCCCAGGACTGGTACAATGAGCAGTTCTTC. Its translation is CASSPQDWYNEQFF. The chain uses TRBV9 and TRBJ2-1, with D possibly matching TRBD2 (5 bases). This CDR3 comprises 14 residues. Germline V gene sequence: CDR1 SGDLS, CDR2 YYNGEE. The V gene lost 4 bases and the J gene lost 4 bases, with 12 bases spanning the gap.